These T cell receptor beta chains were read from a single sample in a study of OX40 agonist ivuxolimab in advanced cancers. TCRdb's copy holds only in-frame clones and misses some; the assay was immunoSEQ multiplex PCR. Among some 74,000 clones, about 91% were seen once, and the ten largest hold approximately 7.7%. The material sequenced was CD4+ or CD8+ T cells sorted from blood, taken in a trial of the OX40 agonist ivuxolimab. The receptors originated from an adult with an advanced solid tumor such as melanoma, head and neck, liver or kidney cancer. The CDR3 runs from the conserved cysteine through the conserved F or W. A D gene is named only where the DNA matches it firmly. Expanded clones get a size class; other rows say once, few or many, or leave the size out.

cdr3_length	clone_size	j_call	v_call	d_call	cdr3_aa	cdr3_nt
16	NA	TRBJ2-5	TRBV7-2	TRBD2	CASSSGLAGVGETQYF	TGTGCCAGCAGCTCCGGACTAGCGGGAGTTGGGGAGACCCAGTACTTC
16	NA	TRBJ1-2	TRBV28	TRBD1	CASSLLVGGAGYGYTF	TGTGCCAGCAGTTTATTGGTAGGGGGCGCTGGCTATGGCTACACCTTC
14	NA	TRBJ2-7	TRBV30	NA	CAWSRSGVTYEQYF	TGTGCCTGGAGCCGTTCAGGAGTTACGTACGAGCAGTACTTC
13	few	TRBJ2-3	TRBV2	NA	CASSTGPGDTQYF	TGTGCCAGCAGTACGGGCCCTGGAGATACGCAGTATTTT
15	NA	TRBJ1-5	TRBV5-1	TRBD1	CASSLDGTAMLPQHF	TGCGCCAGCAGCTTGGATGGGACAGCGATGTTGCCCCAGCATTTT
13	NA	TRBJ1-1	TRBV5-1	TRBD1	CASRHDRVTEAFF	TGCGCCAGCAGGCATGACAGGGTCACTGAAGCTTTCTTT
16	NA	TRBJ1-3	TRBV5-1	TRBD1	CASSFGQGISGNTIYF	TGCGCCAGCAGCTTCGGACAGGGAATCTCTGGAAACACCATATATTTT
11	NA	TRBJ2-1	TRBV19	NA	CASMQYNEQFF	TGTGCCAGTATGCAGTACAATGAGCAGTTCTTC
15	NA	TRBJ1-5	TRBV28	NA	CASSLGHYSNQPRHF	TGTGCCAGCAGTTTGGGGCATTATAGCAATCAGCCCCGGCATTTT
14	NA	TRBJ2-2	TRBV18	NA	CASSPQRTTGELFF	TGTGCCAGCTCACCACAACGGACAACCGGGGAGCTGTTTTTT
11	NA	TRBJ2-3	TRBV20-1	NA	CSAGREDTQYF	TGCAGTGCGGGGCGGGAAGATACGCAGTATTTT
10	NA	TRBJ2-5	TRBV29-1	NA	CSGGVETQYF	TGCAGCGGAGGGGTAGAGACCCAGTACTTC
15	NA	TRBJ1-1	TRBV5-5	NA	CASSGGSASLIEAFF	TGTGCCAGCAGCGGAGGCAGCGCTTCCCTGATTGAAGCTTTCTTT
15	NA	TRBJ2-4	TRBV28	NA	CASSLRLVAKNIQYF	TGTGCCAGCAGTTTACGACTAGTCGCCAAAAACATTCAGTACTTC
14	NA	TRBJ2-7	TRBV7-3	NA	CASSRAGADYEQYF	TGTGCCAGCAGCCGAGCGGGTGCCGACTACGAGCAGTACTTC
15	once	TRBJ2-1	TRBV5-6	TRBD2	CASRPSGSRYNEQFF	TGTGCCAGCAGACCTAGCGGGAGTAGGTACAATGAGCAGTTCTTC
12	NA	TRBJ2-3	TRBV5-1	NA	CASSLTTDTQYF	TGCGCCAGCAGTTTAACCACAGATACGCAGTATTTT
13	few	TRBJ1-1	TRBV19	NA	CASSHRNPAEAFF	TGTGCCAGTAGTCATCGTAATCCCGCTGAAGCTTTCTTT
13	NA	TRBJ1-5	TRBV30	NA	CAWSYGGNQPQHF	TGTGCCTGGAGTTACGGGGGCAATCAGCCCCAGCATTTT
13	NA	TRBJ2-3	TRBV7-6	NA	CASSLLKGGTQYF	TGTGCCAGCAGCTTGCTAAAGGGGGGTACGCAGTATTTT
18	NA	TRBJ2-7	TRBV7-9	TRBD2	CASSQAPPPSGSSYEQYF	TGTGCCAGCAGCCAAGCCCCTCCTCCTAGCGGGAGCTCCTACGAGCAGTACTTC
14	NA	TRBJ1-1	TRBV6-5	TRBD1	CASSYWTGNTEAFF	TGTGCCAGCAGTTACTGGACAGGGAACACTGAAGCTTTCTTT